This entry lists 32 T cell receptor beta chains sequenced from one sample in a study of sequential checkpoint blockade in melanoma. Treatment described: randomized to nivolumab then ipilimumab (arm A) or the reverse (arm B). TCRdb's table, derived via immunoSEQ multiplex PCR, lists solely in-frame clones and lacks some. The sample lists 19,000 or so clones, 60% to 80% seen once, with approximately 20% in the top ten. The sample in question was CD8+ T cells sorted from blood (inferred from file names), obtained from a patient given nivolumab and ipilimumab in sequence. All receptors derive from a human donor with melanoma.

The chain recombines TRBV5-4 with TRBJ2-7, with a tentative D call TRBD2 (5 bases). Trimming cost V 4 bases and J 2 bases, with 16 bases left between them. The CDR3 extends over 15 amino acids. Germline V gene sequence: CDR1 SGHNT, CDR2 YYREEE (reference sequence). The CDR3 nucleotides read TGTGCCAGCAGCCAAGAGGAGTCTAGCCCCTACGAGCAGTACTTC. Translating gives CASSQEESSPYEQYF.

The chain combines TRBV29-1 with TRBJ1-6; 7 bases are shared with TRBD1. The CDR3 runs to 13 residues. The ends lost 7 bases at V and 8 bases at J; junction bases unmatched: 8. Germline CDR1 reads SQVTM; CDR2 reads ANQGSEA. CDR3 bases: TGCAGCGCCCGGACAGGAAGTGATTCACCCCTCCACTTT. Translation gives CSARTGSDSPLHF.

This clone was counted once. J is TRBJ2-1 and V is TRBV11-2, with a possible D match to TRBD2 (6 bases). CDR1 SGHAT and CDR2 FQNNGV come from the germline V gene. CDR3 length: 13 amino acids. With 2 bases removed from V and 9 bases from J, the gap between germline ends came to 11 bases. This CDR3 is CASSLLGLSEQFF. DNA of the CDR3: TGTGCCAGCAGCTTACTGGGACTCAGTGAGCAGTTCTTC.

V and J are TRBV5-6 and TRBJ2-3; D possibly corresponds to TRBD2 (6 bases). The CDR3 sequence is 17 residues long. The germline V gene encodes CDR1 SGHDT and CDR2 YYEEEE. V was clipped by 4 bases and J by 2 bases, with 20 bases between them. The CDR3 is CASSLTKPGLITDTQYF. The CDR3 bases are TGTGCCAGCAGCCTGACGAAGCCGGGACTGATCACAGATACGCAGTATTTT.

This chain links TRBV5-6 with TRBJ2-7; tentative D call: TRBD1 (5 bases). This CDR3 is built from 12 residues. The V gene's germline CDR1 is SGHDT and CDR2 YYEEEE. The ends were cut back, 0 bases at V and 6 bases at J, with 7 bases in the middle. Written as DNA, the CDR3 is TGTGCCAGCAGCTTGGCAGGGTTCGAGCAGTACTTC. Its protein is CASSLAGFEQYF. Full variable domain (outside the CDR3, taken from reference TRBV5-6 and TRBJ2-7): DAGVTQSPTHLIKTRGQQVTLRCSPKSGHDTVSWYQQALGQGPQFIFQYYEEEERQRGNFPDRFSGHQFPNYSSELNVNALLLGDSALYLCASSLAGFEQYFGPGTRLTVT.

The chain couples TRBV11-1 to TRBJ2-3, with 8 bases that match TRBD2. Germline trimming cut 2 bases from V and 5 bases from J; bases unmatched to any gene: 9. The CDR3 loop spans 16 amino acids. Germline CDR1 and CDR2: SGHAT and FQDESV (reference sequence). CDR3 in amino acids: CASSLWGGGPQDTQYF. The DNA of the CDR3 is TGTGCCAGCAGCTTATGGGGCGGGGGGCCCCAAGATACGCAGTATTTT. Drawing the rest from reference TRBV11-1 and TRBJ2-3, the complete variable domain is EAEVAQSPRYKITEKSQAVAFWCDPISGHATLYWYRQILGQGPELLVQFQDESVVDDSQLPKDRFSAERLKGVDSTLKIQPAELGDSAMYLCASSLWGGGPQDTQYFGPGTRLTVL.

This chain joins TRBV27 and TRBJ1-4; maybe TRBD1 (6 bases). Germline CDR1 is MNHEY and CDR2 is SMNVEV (reference sequence). Deletions cut 5 bases from V and 7 bases from J, with 17 bases between. The CDR3 covers 15 residues. CDR3 in amino acids: CASSPYRELGEKLFF. Written as DNA, the CDR3 is TGTGCCAGCAGTCCCTACAGGGAGCTGGGTGAAAAACTGTTTTTT.

The chain joins TRBV4-1 to TRBJ2-2; tentatively, D is TRBD2 (6 bases). Germline CDR1 reads MGHRA; CDR2 reads YSYEKL. Trimming stripped 1 base from V and 2 bases from J, with 29 bases between. The length of the CDR3 is 22 residues. The CDR3 sequence: CASSQVNVNWRGGSLNTGELFF. In DNA, the CDR3 is TGCGCCAGCAGCCAAGTCAACGTTAATTGGCGGGGAGGTTCTCTTAACACCGGGGAGCTGTTTTTT.

The V call is TRBV7-9, the J call TRBJ2-5; D not certain. The germline V gene encodes CDR1 SEHNR and CDR2 FQNEAQ (reference sequence). V lost 4 bases and J lost 1, with 7 bases in between. The length of the CDR3 is 13 residues. The CDR3 DNA sequence: TGTGCCAGCAGCTCCACGAGCCAAGAGACCCAGTACTTC. As protein: CASSSTSQETQYF.

This clone qualifies as medium-sized. The rearrangement uses TRBV14 and TRBJ1-6; 7 bases are a match to TRBD1. Germline CDR1 SGHDN, CDR2 FVKESK. The CDR3 sequence is 14 residues long. Trimming took 4 bases from V and 14 from J; bases not matched to a gene: 11. The CDR3 DNA reads as TGTGCCAGCAGCCTGACAGGGTTAGGAATCACCCTCCACTTT. It translates to CASSLTGLGITLHF.

The J gene is TRBJ2-3, the V gene TRBV7-3; 8 positions agree with TRBD2. The junction had 8 bases not matched to a gene; V was cut back by 6 bases and J by 3 bases. CDR1 is SGHTA and CDR2 is FQGTGA in the germline V gene. The CDR3 covers 15 residues. In nucleotides, the CDR3 is TGTGCCAGCAGTGGAGCGGGGGCGGGGACAGATACGCAGTATTTT. Protein: CASSGAGAGTDTQYF.

This chain joins TRBV4-2 and TRBJ1-2, with 7 bases aligning to TRBD1. The CDR3 sequence is 15 residues long. V lost 1 base, J lost 7 bases, and 9 bases stayed unmatched. The germline V gene encodes CDR1 LGHNA and CDR2 YNFKEQ. The CDR3 DNA reads as TGTGCCAGCAGCCAAGCGACAGGGAGTGAGGGTGGCTACACCTTC. This gives the protein CASSQATGSEGGYTF.

The table lists this clone with a count of one. This chain connects TRBV5-6 to TRBJ1-3; D is unclear. The CDR3 spans 13 residues. Germline V gene sequence: CDR1 SGHDT, CDR2 YYEEEE. Trimming removed 2 bases from V and 6 bases from J, with 9 bases in between. The CDR3 DNA reads TGTGCCAGCAGCTTTGGCGGGTCAAACACCATATATTTT. Its protein product is CASSFGGSNTIYF.

In this sample, this clone turned up once. The rearrangement uses TRBV28 and TRBJ2-3; 10 bases align to TRBD2. CDR1 and CDR2 (germline): MDHEN, SYDVKM. The CDR3 runs to 15 residues. The trim removed 2 bases at V and 8 bases at J, leaving 7 bases unmatched. CDR3 loop: CASSLSGGAIGTQYF. CDR3 nucleotide sequence: TGTGCCAGCAGTTTAAGCGGGGGGGCTATTGGTACGCAGTATTTT.

The CDR3 region has the DNA TGTGCCAGCAGCTTAGGAGCAATTAGCGAGCAGTACGTC. Translation gives CASSLGAISEQYV. This chain joins TRBV7-9 and TRBJ2-7; no definite D call. Trimming shortened V by 1 base and J by 6 bases, and 10 bases separated the two germline ends. This CDR3 is 13 amino acids long. Germline CDR1 is SEHNR and CDR2 is FQNEAQ (reference sequence).

This sequence joins TRBV28 and TRBJ1-2, with 9 positions matching TRBD1. The V gene's germline CDR1 is MDHEN and CDR2 SYDVKM. V was pared by 5 bases and J by 6 bases, with 13 bases of the junction left unmatched. CDR3 length: 16 amino acids. CDR3 sequence: CASSGPWSRQGDGYTF. The CDR3 DNA follows: TGTGCCAGCAGTGGACCCTGGTCGCGACAGGGGGATGGCTACACCTTC.

The chain carries TRBV5-4 and TRBJ1-2; D is uncertain. The CDR3 length is 13 residues. V gave up 4 bases and J gave up 6 bases, with 13 bases separating them. The germline gives CDR1 SGHNT, CDR2 YYREEE (reference sequence). DNA of the CDR3: TGTGCCAGCAGCACCCGGGGTAAGGATGGCTACACCTTC. This encodes CASSTRGKDGYTF.

The J gene is TRBJ2-1, the V gene TRBV27; TRBD2 might be the D (6 bases). The CDR3 contains 13 residues. Germline V gene data show CDR1 as MNHEY and CDR2 as SMNVEV (reference sequence). V gave up 7 bases and J gave up 4 bases, with 11 bases separating them. CDR3: CASNTGGYNEQFF. Here the CDR3 DNA reads TGTGCCAGCAATACCGGGGGATACAATGAGCAGTTCTTC.

The chain uses TRBV7-3 and TRBJ1-2, with D uncertain. The CDR3 is 13 amino acids. Germline V CDR1 and CDR2: SGHTA, FQGTGA. Trimming stripped 5 bases from V and 8 bases from J, with 15 bases between. The CDR3 DNA follows: TGTGCCAGCAGCCCCACAGTATCCTCGGGCTACACCTTC. It yields the protein CASSPTVSSGYTF.

The rearrangement joins TRBV28 to TRBJ2-5; maybe TRBD2 (7 bases). Germline V CDR1 and CDR2: MDHEN, SYDVKM. Trimming cost V 2 bases and J 1 base, with 11 bases left between them. The CDR3 is made up of 15 amino acids. Here the CDR3 DNA reads TGTGCCAGCAGTTTAAGTCGGGGGGCCCAAGAGACCCAGTACTTC. Translating it yields CASSLSRGAQETQYF.

The chain recombines TRBV7-9 with TRBJ2-7, with 7 bases aligning to TRBD1. The V segment lost 5 bases and the J segment 0 bases; nucleotides outside the gene matches: 7. The length of the CDR3 is 15 residues. Germline V gene data show CDR1 as SEHNR and CDR2 as FQNEAQ (reference sequence). CDR3 bases: TGTGCCAGCAGCCTGGGACAGTCCCCCTCCTACGAGCAGTACTTC. Translation gives CASSLGQSPSYEQYF.

This chain links TRBV5-1 with TRBJ2-6; no definite D call. Germline assignment: CDR1 SGHRS and CDR2 YFSETQ. The CDR3 has 14 amino acids. V dropped 2 bases and J dropped 0 bases, with 3 bases sitting between them. The CDR3 nucleotides are TGCGCCAGCAGCTTCAGCTCTGGGGCCAACGTCCTGACTTTC. This sequence encodes CASSFSSGANVLTF.

This sequence joins TRBV9 and TRBJ1-4; 7 bases fit TRBD1. The germline V gene has CDR1 SGDLS and CDR2 YYNGEE. CDR3 length: 13 residues. Unmatched junction bases numbered 1, after V lost 2 bases and J lost 6 bases. As DNA, the CDR3 is TGTGCCAGCAGCGTGGGGACAGATGAAAAACTGTTTTTT. This translates into CASSVGTDEKLFF.

In nucleotides, the CDR3 is TGTGCCAGCAGCCAAGAGAGGGCAGCCGACTACGAGCAGTACTTC. Its protein is CASSQERAADYEQYF. The rearrangement joins TRBV4-2 to TRBJ2-7; D perhaps matches TRBD2 (5 bases). The CDR3 is made up of 15 amino acids. V was trimmed by 0 bases and J by 3 bases, leaving 12 bases between them. The germline gives CDR1 LGHNA, CDR2 YNFKEQ.

This clone appeared a few times. This chain connects TRBV9 to TRBJ1-4; D may be TRBD1 (5 bases). This CDR3 has 13 amino acids. V was cut by 3 bases and J by 10 bases, with 13 bases left in between. The V gene's germline CDR1 is SGDLS and CDR2 YYNGEE. The CDR3 nucleotides read TGTGCCAGCAGCGGGGCCCGTGACAGAAAACTGTTTTTT. It is translated as CASSGARDRKLFF.

CDR3 sequence (DNA): TGCGCCAGCAGCTGGGCCCCGACAGGGGACGGTAACGGCTACACCTTC. It translates to CASSWAPTGDGNGYTF. The chain carries TRBV5-1 and TRBJ1-2; TRBD1 agrees at 8 bases. After removal of 3 bases from V and 8 bases from J, the junction contained 15 bases not matched to a gene. Germline CDR1 and CDR2: SGHRS and YFSETQ. This CDR3 spans 16 amino acids. The full variable domain, with the rest looked up from reference TRBV5-1 and TRBJ1-2, is KAGVTQTPRYLIKTRGQQVTLSCSPISGHRSVSWYQQTPGQGLQFLFEYFSETQRNKGNFPGRFSGRQFSNSRSEMNVSTLELGDSALYLCASSWAPTGDGNGYTFGSGTRLTVV.

This rearrangement joins TRBV7-2 to TRBJ2-7; 8 bases agree with TRBD2. V dropped 1 base and J dropped 7; count of bases not matched to a gene: 6. This CDR3 has 14 residues. Germline V gives CDR1 SGHTA, CDR2 FQGNSA. CDR3 amino acids: CASSLGVSGAEQYF. CDR3 DNA: TGTGCCAGCAGCTTAGGAGTTAGCGGGGCTGAGCAGTACTTC. Full variable domain (outside the CDR3, taken from reference TRBV7-2 and TRBJ2-7): GAGVSQSPSNKVTEKGKDVELRCDPISGHTALYWYRQSLGQGLEFLIYFQGNSAPDKSGLPSDRFSAERTGGSVSTLTIQRTQQEDSAVYLCASSLGVSGAEQYFGPGTRLTVT.

This chain joins TRBV10-3 and TRBJ1-4; D perhaps matches TRBD1 (5 bases). CDR1 and CDR2 from the germline V gene are ENHRY and SYGVKD. The CDR3 covers 13 residues. Trimming cost V 4 bases and J 7 bases, with 10 bases left between them. In DNA form, the CDR3 reads TGTGCCATCAGTGGCCGGGACTTTGAAAAACTGTTTTTT. Translating it yields CAISGRDFEKLFF.

This chain connects TRBV5-8 to TRBJ2-5; D unresolved. This CDR3 contains 13 residues. The V gene lost 1 base and the J gene lost 6 bases, with 10 bases spanning the gap. Germline values: CDR1 SGHTS, CDR2 YDEGEE. The CDR3 DNA follows: TGTGCCAGCAGCTTGCCTAGTTGGCAGACCCAGTACTTC. This gives the protein CASSLPSWQTQYF.

The chain links TRBV4-2 to TRBJ2-3, with D possibly being TRBD2 (5 bases). CDR3 length equals 13 residues. Germline CDR1 LGHNA, CDR2 YNFKEQ. Trimming stripped 4 bases from V and 2 bases from J, with 7 bases between. The CDR3 spells CASSPGLTDTQYF. CDR3 DNA sequence: TGTGCCAGCAGCCCAGGACTCACAGATACGCAGTATTTT.

This clone has a single count. The chain couples TRBV7-9 to TRBJ2-3; TRBD1 agrees at 7 bases. The germline V gene encodes CDR1 SEHNR and CDR2 FQNEAQ (reference sequence). V was pared by 1 base and J by 3 bases, with 7 bases of the junction left unmatched. The CDR3 is 16 residues long. The CDR3 sequence: CASSLVQGVGTDTQYF. The CDR3 coding sequence is TGTGCCAGCAGCTTAGTGCAGGGGGTTGGTACAGATACGCAGTATTTT.

The rearrangement links TRBV5-6 to TRBJ2-2; TRBD1 aligns across 11 bases. Germline V lookup: CDR1 SGHDT, CDR2 YYEEEE. This CDR3 is built from 16 residues. Germline trimming cut 0 bases from V and 6 bases from J; bases unmatched to any gene: 4. DNA for the CDR3: TGTGCCAGCAGCTTGGTCGGGACAGGGGGTGCCGGGGAGCTGTTTTTT. Translating gives CASSLVGTGGAGELFF.